The clone carrying this T cell receptor (beta chain) was seen many times. Donors were systemically healthy Caucasian individuals from Russia aged roughly 6 to 100 years. Together with a sample-barcoded 5' primer, a J-beta primer mix was included in a second PCR lasting about 6 to 12 cycles. Tagging of each cDNA molecule was performed by a template-switch adaptor with 12 random nucleotides. Individual samples furnished no less than 3 million CDR3-containing paired-end reads apiece. MiXCR, run by TCRdb on the 5' RACE reads, gives a single entry per CDR3 protein. The sample includes about 810,000 distinct CDR3 sequences, around 36% of them seen just once. This entry belongs to a study of blood T cells in healthy people across ages. Looking at the study overall: Using template switching, researchers captured about one barcoded beta molecule for each two T cells.

This CDR3 has 10 residues. Between the trimmed V and J ends, which lost 8 bases and 9 bases, there was a span of 11 bases. The receptor was isolated from a young man in good health. The rearrangement links TRBV12-3 or TRBV12-4 to TRBJ2-7, with D perhaps TRBD1 (6 bases). The source material was blood. This CDR3 reads CASRGHRQYF. As DNA, the CDR3 is TGTGCCAGCCGGGGACACCGGCAGTACTTC.